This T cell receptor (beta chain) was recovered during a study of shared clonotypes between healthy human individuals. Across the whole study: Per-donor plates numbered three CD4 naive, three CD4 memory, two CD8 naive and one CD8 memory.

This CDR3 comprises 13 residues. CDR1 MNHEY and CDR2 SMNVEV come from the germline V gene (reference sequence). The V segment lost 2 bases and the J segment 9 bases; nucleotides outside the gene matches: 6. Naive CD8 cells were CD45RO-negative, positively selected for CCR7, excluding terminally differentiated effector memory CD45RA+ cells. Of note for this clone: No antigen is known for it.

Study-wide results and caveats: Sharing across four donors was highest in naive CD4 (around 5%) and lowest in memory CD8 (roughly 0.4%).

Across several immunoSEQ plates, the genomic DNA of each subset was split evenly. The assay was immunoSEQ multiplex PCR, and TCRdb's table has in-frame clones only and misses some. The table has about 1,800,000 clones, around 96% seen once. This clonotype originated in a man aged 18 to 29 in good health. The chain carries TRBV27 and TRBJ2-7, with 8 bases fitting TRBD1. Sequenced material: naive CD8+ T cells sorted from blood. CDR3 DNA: TGTGCCAGCAGTTTAACCACAGGGGGAGGGCAGTACTTC. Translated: CASSLTTGGGQYF.